Only a few counts were recorded for the clone carrying this TCR beta chain. Its antigen is still unknown. Sequenced by immunoSEQ multiplex PCR; TCRdb stores in-frame clones only, minus some. The data contain 180,000 or so clones, approximately 90% of them seen just once; the ten biggest clones take up 2.5% to 3%. This sample is part of a study of T cell responses to AZD1222 COVID-19 vaccine. From germline, CDR1 is SEHNR and CDR2 FQNEAQ (reference sequence). Germline trimming cut 3 bases from V and 7 bases from J; bases unmatched to any gene: 2. The CDR3 has 14 residues. The study's findings and limits: Close to half of all spike-specific TCRs reportedly target regions of the variants that are unmutated. After two AZD1222 doses, spike-specific TCR breadth and depth rose versus day 0. Regions 160-218 and 743-854 held dominance among vaccine-associated CD4 TCRs, which spanned spike.

The V call is TRBV7-9, the J call TRBJ2-1; 11 positions match TRBD2. The clonotype originates from an adult in good health. The sample here was peripheral blood, taken on day 0 of AZD1222 vaccination. CDR3 DNA sequence: TGTGCCAGCAGCTTGGGACTAGCGGTAAATGAGCAGTTCTTC. This codes for CASSLGLAVNEQFF.